Below, 20 T cell receptor beta chains from the same sample are listed, as sequenced in a study of blood T cells in healthy people across ages. The authors ran a second PCR of about 6 to 11 cycles using a sample-barcoded 5' primer and a J-beta primer mix. TCRdb independently ran MiXCR on the 5' RACE reads; one entry per CDR3 protein. The table records some 1 million distinct CDR3 sequences, 35% to 55% of them present only once. The sample comprised blood. Every receptor here comes from a woman aged 55-69 years in good health.

In regard to this clonotype: One end of the junction varies from germline; a read error may be responsible. J is TRBJ2-7 and V is TRBV6-5, with TRBD2 as a possible D gene (6 bases). In germline, CDR1 is MNHEY, CDR2 SVGAGI. There are 16 residues in the CDR3. The CDR3 coding sequence is TGTGCCAGCAGGGTGTCGGGAGCGGATACCTCCGACGAGCAGTACTTC. Its protein product is CASRVSGADTSDEQYF.

This clonotype was seen once. The gene calls are TRBV7-3 and TRBJ2-1, with a weak D call TRBD2 (6 bases). The CDR3 covers 16 residues. The germline V gene has CDR1 SGHTA and CDR2 FQGTGA. V dropped 2 bases and J dropped 7 bases, with 18 bases sitting between them. The CDR3 coding sequence is TGTGCCAGCAGCTTATCGTCGCGGGGTCTAGCAAATGAGCAGTTCTTC. This translates into CASSLSSRGLANEQFF.

J is TRBJ1-2 and V is TRBV27; D is perhaps TRBD1 (5 bases). The V end lost 5 bases, the J end lost 4 bases, and 14 bases lay between the germline ends. Germline CDR1 MNHEY, CDR2 SMNVEV (reference sequence). The CDR3 spans 14 residues. CDR3 protein: CASSLRQMGYGYTF. In DNA form, the CDR3 reads TGTGCCAGCAGTCTAAGACAGATGGGCTATGGCTACACCTTC.

The CDR3 DNA reads TGCAGCGTTGAAATGGGAAAGGCCCCGGACGAGCAGTACTTC. It specifies CSVEMGKAPDEQYF. V usage is TRBV29-1 and J usage is TRBJ2-7; no firm D call. V was clipped by 2 bases and J by 5 bases, with 16 bases between them. The CDR3 spans 14 residues. CDR1 and CDR2 from the germline V gene are SQVTM and ANQGSEA.

The rearrangement links TRBV28 to TRBJ2-7; either TRBD1 or TRBD2 may supply D (5 bases each). This CDR3 comprises 14 residues. V was shortened by 7 bases and J by 0 bases, with 13 bases between the two germline ends. Per the germline V gene, CDR1 is MDHEN and CDR2 is SYDVKM. The CDR3 sequence: CASTSDGGSYEQYF. In DNA form, the CDR3 reads TGTGCCAGCACCTCGGATGGGGGCTCCTACGAGCAGTACTTC.

This clonotype appeared a few times. This rearrangement joins TRBV15 to TRBJ2-1; 7 bases agree with TRBD2. This CDR3 contains 16 residues. V was clipped by 6 bases and J by 4 bases; unmatched bases: 12. Germline CDR1 LNHNV, CDR2 YYDKDF (reference sequence). CDR3 sequence (DNA): TGTGCCACCAGACCCCACCCTAGCGGAGGGTACAATGAGCAGTTCTTC. It encodes CATRPHPSGGYNEQFF.

This rearrangement joins TRBV6-6 to TRBJ2-7; 8 nucleotides agree with TRBD1. CDR1 and CDR2 (germline): MNHNY, SVGAGI (reference sequence). The CDR3 has 15 residues. V trimming: 6 bases; J trimming: 2 bases; junction bases outside the gene matches: 9. CDR3 loop: CASSRTGSTTYEQYF. DNA of the CDR3: TGTGCCAGCAGCCGGACAGGGTCAACCACCTACGAGCAGTACTTC.

V gene TRBV10-3 combines with J gene TRBJ2-1; 13 nucleotides line up with TRBD2. CDR1 is ENHRY and CDR2 is SYGVKD in the germline V gene. After removal of 6 bases from V and 2 bases from J, the junction contained 4 bases not matched to a gene. The CDR3 totals 16 residues. CDR3 sequence: CAIRPTSGRAYNEQFF. The CDR3 DNA is TGTGCCATCAGGCCCACTAGCGGGAGGGCCTACAATGAGCAGTTCTTC.

J is TRBJ2-2 and V is TRBV27, with 10 positions matching TRBD2. Germline V lookup: CDR1 MNHEY, CDR2 SMNVEV (reference sequence). CDR3 length: 15 amino acids. The junction had 4 bases not matched to a gene; V was cut back by 3 bases and J by 6 bases. For the CDR3, the DNA is TGTGCCAGCAGTTTGACTAGCGGGCACTCCGGGGAGCTGTTTTTT. Translating gives CASSLTSGHSGELFF.

V usage is TRBV30 and J usage is TRBJ2-5, with 7 bases fitting TRBD1. Unmatched junction bases numbered 8, after V lost 1 base and J lost 9 bases. The CDR3 totals 13 residues. Germline V gene data show CDR1 as GTSNPN and CDR2 as SVGIG (reference sequence). CDR3 DNA: TGTGCCTGGAGTGCGACAGGGAGTGGGTCCCAGTACTTC. It encodes CAWSATGSGSQYF.

This clonotype showed up just a few times. The rearrangement links TRBV12-3 or TRBV12-4 to TRBJ2-3, with D perhaps matching TRBD1 (6 bases). The CDR3 has 12 residues. Deletions cut 6 bases from V and 9 bases from J, with 13 bases between. This CDR3 is CASSLSRGTQYF. The CDR3 bases are TGTGCCAGCAGCTTGTCCAGGGGCACGCAGTATTTT.

The chain recombines TRBV2 with TRBJ1-1, with 9 bases lining up with TRBD1. This CDR3 is 14 amino acids long. V shed 6 bases, J shed 2 bases, and the junction held 4 bases outside the gene matches. Per the germline V gene, CDR1 is SNHLY and CDR2 is FYNNEI. The CDR3 loop is CASRRTGVNTEAFF. CDR3 coding DNA: TGTGCCAGCAGACGGACAGGGGTCAACACTGAAGCTTTCTTT.

At least ten counts were recorded for this clonotype. Germline is not matched at one junction end, which may reflect a read error. The genes are TRBV5-1 and TRBJ2-5; D is uncertain. Germline V gives CDR1 SGHRS, CDR2 YFSETQ. The CDR3 is 14 amino acids. CDR3 in DNA: TGTGCCAGCAGCTCAGGTGGGGTCCAAGAGACCCAGTACTTC. Protein sequence: CASSSGGVQETQYF.

This clonotype has a handful of counts. The chain couples TRBV5-1 to TRBJ2-6; 9 positions agree with TRBD1. CDR1 is SGHRS and CDR2 is YFSETQ in the germline V gene. With 4 bases clipped from V and 0 bases from J, the junction kept 14 bases outside the gene matches. The CDR3 is 20 residues long. The CDR3 loop is CASSMGPRDRDTSGANVLTF. Written as DNA, the CDR3 is TGCGCCAGCAGCATGGGGCCCCGGGACAGGGACACCTCTGGGGCCAACGTCCTGACTTTC.

There are many counts of this clonotype. The CDR3, as DNA: TGTGCCATCAGTGAGTCTGGAGCGGGAGCTAACAATGAGCAGTTCTTC. Translated, it gives CAISESGAGANNEQFF. The chain recombines TRBV10-3 with TRBJ2-1; 8 bases are shared with TRBD2. The CDR3 is 16 amino acids. After removal of 0 bases from V and 5 bases from J, the junction contained 6 bases not matched to a gene. Per germline, CDR1 ENHRY and CDR2 SYGVKD.

V gene TRBV12-3 or TRBV12-4 combines with J gene TRBJ2-1; the D gene is possibly TRBD1 (6 bases). The CDR3 contains 14 residues. V lost 5 bases, J lost 10 bases, and 18 bases lay in between. Written as DNA, the CDR3 is TGTGCCAGCAGTCCTGACAGGTCTCGAGGCGAGCAGTTCTTC. Amino acid sequence: CASSPDRSRGEQFF.

The gene calls are TRBV5-1 and TRBJ2-3; D may be TRBD2 (7 bases). The CDR3 loop spans 15 amino acids. CDR1 SGHRS and CDR2 YFSETQ come from the germline V gene. Trimming cost V 3 bases and J 2 bases, with 13 bases left between them. CDR3 coding DNA: TGCGCCAGCAGCTCCCGGGGGGCTGACACAGATACGCAGTATTTT. Protein: CASSSRGADTDTQYF. The variable domain in full, with the rest retrieved from reference TRBV5-1 and TRBJ2-3, is KAGVTQTPRYLIKTRGQQVTLSCSPISGHRSVSWYQQTPGQGLQFLFEYFSETQRNKGNFPGRFSGRQFSNSRSEMNVSTLELGDSALYLCASSSRGADTDTQYFGPGTRLTVL.

This clonotype was counted between two and nine times. The chain uses TRBV29-1 and TRBJ2-1, with D uncertain. V dropped 4 bases and J dropped 2 bases, with 9 bases sitting between them. Germline V gene data show CDR1 as SQVTM and CDR2 as ANQGSEA. The CDR3 is 13 residues long. In nucleotides, the CDR3 is TGCAGCGTTGGGAGCTCAACCTACAATGAGCAGTTCTTC. Residues: CSVGSSTYNEQFF.

A few counts support this clonotype. The chain uses TRBV6-5 and TRBJ1-2; the match to TRBD1 covers 8 bases. The junction had 6 bases not matched to a gene; V was cut back by 5 bases and J by 7 bases. From germline, CDR1 is MNHEY and CDR2 SVGAGI. The CDR3 spans 13 residues. The CDR3: CASSTRQGSGYTF. The DNA for the CDR3 is TGTGCCAGCAGTACCCGACAGGGGAGTGGCTACACCTTC.

On this clonotype: This may be a read error: a much more frequent sequence differs by one nucleotide. The chain couples TRBV7-2 to TRBJ2-1; the match to TRBD2 covers 8 bases. The CDR3 length is 15 residues. Per the germline V gene, CDR1 is SGHTA and CDR2 is FQGNSA. As DNA, the CDR3 is TGTGCCAACAGCTTAAGAGGAAGCGGGGGCAATGAGCAGTTCTTC. Translation gives CANSLRGSGGNEQFF.